This TCR beta chain was sequenced for a study of cytomegalovirus exposure and HLA in healthy donors. A word on this clone: Its antigen is undetermined.

Primers included in the PCR were 60 Vbeta and 13 Jbeta primers. Original methodology: The authors later counted around 80 million unique TCR beta chains, roughly 10 million of them shared. The assay was immunoSEQ multiplex PCR, and TCRdb's table has in-frame clones only and misses some. The V and J calls and clone size come from that table; D and trimming were worked out from the DNA. In the table there are under 130,000 clones, 76% of which are singletons. Study-level findings and limits: Most observed TCR sequences were rare, whereas some public TCRs were detected in many donors.

Healthy bone marrow donors formed the donor group. Trimming took off 6 bases at V and 7 bases at J, with 15 bases between the two ends. Germline CDR1 is LNHNV and CDR2 is YYDKDF (reference sequence). The CDR3 spans 13 residues. Sequences were obtained from PBMCs. This TCR derives from a man in his forties in good health and CMV-seropositive. The rearrangement joins TRBV15 to TRBJ2-5; D is possibly TRBD2 (5 bases). DNA for the CDR3: TGTGCCACCAGTCGGGGTCAGCCGGTGACCCAGTACTTC. It is translated as CATSRGQPVTQYF.